This record covers a single T cell receptor (beta chain). Original methodology: Reference gene primers were amplified, and this amplification served to estimate nucleated cell counts. Assay: immunoSEQ multiplex PCR; the TCRdb copy retains only in-frame clones and omits some. The D gene and trimming were derived from the DNA, and the V and J assignments and clone size from that table. This table holds about 20,000 clones, more than 85% found once. This entry comes from a study of blood T cell repertoires in COVID-19. Background on the study: Spain, Italy and the United States supplied samples that represented acute and convalescent COVID-19. From T cells, B-cell-depleted T cells, or PBMCs came the material, which was cDNA or gDNA.

With 3 bases clipped from V and 11 bases from J, the junction kept 14 bases outside the gene matches. CDR1 and CDR2 (germline): ENHRY, SYGVKD. The CDR3 totals 16 residues. This TCR came from a man between 65 and 85 years old with active COVID-19. Sequencing input: peripheral blood. V usage is TRBV10-3 and J usage is TRBJ2-1; 9 bases agree with TRBD2. CDR3: CAISDTASGMEGKQFF. In DNA form, the CDR3 reads TGTGCCATCAGTGATACGGCTAGCGGGATGGAGGGGAAGCAGTTCTTC.